These 14 T cell receptor beta chains were all obtained from the same sample, sequenced in a study of high-grade serous ovarian cancer treatment subgroups. Tumor samples were taken before definitive surgery or chemotherapy. This table comes from immunoSEQ multiplex PCR, and its TCRdb copy is limited to in-frame clones, with some not included. The table lists under 8,000 clones, 70% to 80% of them singletons. The sequenced sample consisted of tumor tissue. All receptors come from a human donor with high-grade serous ovarian cancer.

V is TRBV5-1 and J is TRBJ1-4; 8 bases match TRBD1. The CDR3 is made up of 14 amino acids. Trimming removed 4 bases from V and 7 bases from J; junction bases left unmatched: 6. Germline CDR1 and CDR2: SGHRS and YFSETQ. DNA for the CDR3: TGCGCCAGCAGCGTACAGGGGGGAGGTGAAAAACTGTTTTTT. The encoded protein is CASSVQGGGEKLFF.

This clone appeared a few times. V is TRBV5-1 and J is TRBJ2-6, with D possibly matching TRBD2 (6 bases). This CDR3 region has 18 residues. V lost 4 bases and J 0 bases, leaving 17 bases between the germline ends. Looked up from germline, CDR1 is SGHRS and CDR2 is YFSETQ. CDR3 DNA sequence: TGCGCCAGCAGCCACCTTTTCTGGGGGGACTCTGGGGCCAACGTCCTGACTTTC. Translation: CASSHLFWGDSGANVLTF.

This clone is judged medium-sized. Other DNA variants within this sample encode the same CDR3. The chain has TRBV18 and TRBJ1-2, with D maybe TRBD1 (5 bases). Germline lookup yields CDR1 KGHSH and CDR2 LQKENI. CDR3 size: 14 residues. V lost 0 bases and J lost 5, with 10 bases in between. The CDR3 region is CASSPPTESYGYTF. The CDR3 bases are TGTGCCAGCTCACCACCGACAGAATCATATGGCTACACCTTC.

V and J are TRBV5-1 and TRBJ2-3; D not resolved. The V and J ends lost 1 base and 4 bases respectively, with 13 bases between them. The CDR3 contains 15 residues. The germline gives CDR1 SGHRS, CDR2 YFSETQ. The CDR3 sequence: CASSLIQAAPDTQYF. The DNA of the CDR3 is TGCGCCAGCAGCTTGATCCAGGCTGCACCAGATACGCAGTATTTT. The full variable domain, its missing parts supplied by reference TRBV5-1 and TRBJ2-3, is KAGVTQTPRYLIKTRGQQVTLSCSPISGHRSVSWYQQTPGQGLQFLFEYFSETQRNKGNFPGRFSGRQFSNSRSEMNVSTLELGDSALYLCASSLIQAAPDTQYFGPGTRLTVL.

The chain recombines TRBV4-3 with TRBJ1-4; D is perhaps TRBD1 (5 bases). V shed 0 bases and J shed 8 bases, with 13 bases lying between them. In germline, CDR1 is LGHNA, CDR2 YSLEER. The CDR3 extends over 15 amino acids. The CDR3 reads CASSQDWGYEEKLFF. In nucleotides, the CDR3 is TGCGCCAGCAGCCAAGATTGGGGGTACGAGGAAAAACTGTTTTTT.

The rearrangement joins TRBV6-5 to TRBJ2-6; no definite D call. Germline V CDR1 and CDR2: MNHEY, SVGAGI. The ends were cut back, 6 bases at V and 0 bases at J, with 9 bases in the middle. This CDR3 spans 15 amino acids. CDR3 in DNA: TGTGCCAGCAGGACGGCCATCTCTGGGGCCAACGTCCTGACTTTC. This gives the protein CASRTAISGANVLTF.

J is TRBJ2-7 and V is TRBV6-5; D call uncertain. This CDR3 is built from 13 residues. The germline CDR1 and CDR2 sequences are MNHEY and SVGAGI. The V end was cut by 6 bases, the J end by 0 bases, with 9 bases between. The chain's CDR3 is CASSQDHSYEQYF. The CDR3 DNA reads TGTGCCAGCAGCCAGGACCACTCCTACGAGCAGTACTTC.

The chain links TRBV28 to TRBJ1-2, with D possibly being TRBD1 (5 bases). V lost 3 bases and J lost 4, with 12 bases in between. The germline V gene has CDR1 MDHEN and CDR2 SYDVKM. The CDR3 has 14 amino acids. The CDR3 region is CASSLRGTGYGYTF. CDR3 sequence (DNA): TGTGCCAGCAGTTTGAGGGGCACAGGCTATGGCTACACCTTC.

The V call is TRBV27, the J call TRBJ2-2, with D perhaps TRBD1 or TRBD2 (5 bases each). Trimming pared 7 bases from V and 4 bases from J, leaving 16 bases between. The germline V gene has CDR1 MNHEY and CDR2 SMNVEV (reference sequence). The CDR3 covers 15 residues. The CDR3 protein is CASTWGGRFTGELFF. The CDR3 coding sequence is TGTGCCAGCACTTGGGGCGGGCGCTTCACCGGGGAGCTGTTTTTT.

The rearrangement links TRBV6-1 to TRBJ2-7, with TRBD1 matching over 8 bases. The CDR3 has 13 amino acids. The junction had 3 bases not matched to a gene; V was cut back by 8 bases and J by 0 bases. In germline, CDR1 is MNHNS, CDR2 SASEGT. In nucleotides, the CDR3 is TGTGCCAGCGGACAGGGCCTCTCCTACGAGCAGTACTTC. It codes for CASGQGLSYEQYF.

The V call is TRBV2, the J call TRBJ2-5; 14 bases agree with TRBD2. Trimming cost V 4 bases and J 4 bases; bases outside gene matches: 11. This CDR3 has 18 residues. The V gene's germline CDR1 is SNHLY and CDR2 FYNNEI. CDR3 DNA: TGTGCCAGCAGTGTCGGACTAGCGGGAGGTATGAGGCGAGAGACCCAGTACTTC. Amino acids: CASSVGLAGGMRRETQYF.

The V gene is TRBV28, the J gene TRBJ2-7; 8 bases are shared with TRBD2. Per germline, CDR1 MDHEN and CDR2 SYDVKM. The V segment lost 8 bases and the J segment 4 bases; nucleotides outside the gene matches: 7. CDR3 length: 13 amino acids. The CDR3 coding sequence is TGTGCCAGCCGCCCCGGCGGGAGGTACGAGCAGTACTTC. This codes for CASRPGGRYEQYF.

The J gene is TRBJ2-5, the V gene TRBV2, with 10 bases that match TRBD1. There are 16 residues in the CDR3. V shed 5 bases, J shed 3 bases, and the junction held 9 bases outside the gene matches. Germline-derived CDR1 and CDR2 are SNHLY and FYNNEI. The CDR3 sequence is CASSLRGTGEEETQYF. CDR3 coding DNA: TGTGCCAGCAGTCTCCGGGGGACAGGGGAGGAAGAGACCCAGTACTTC.

There are a few counts of this clone. The chain carries TRBV28 and TRBJ1-4; tentatively, D is TRBD1 (6 bases). The CDR3 runs 16 residues. V lost 2 bases and J 9 bases, leaving 19 bases between the germline ends. CDR1 is MDHEN, CDR2 SYDVKM, per germline. The CDR3 is CASSLLPDRLGKKLFF. In DNA, the CDR3 is TGTGCCAGCAGTTTACTCCCCGACAGGCTGGGTAAAAAACTGTTTTTT.